These T cell receptor beta chains were read from a single sample in a study of blood T cell repertoires in COVID-19. The data were produced by immunoSEQ multiplex PCR, yet TCRdb's version contains in-frame clones alone and is incomplete. The table includes over 120,000 clones, roughly four fifths detected once. Sample: peripheral blood. All receptors derive from an older woman with acute or convalescent COVID-19. Both conserved end residues are part of each CDR3. Rows give clone size only sometimes, using once, few, many, or a class for an expanded clone.

V gene,J gene,clone size,CDR3 protein
TRBV11-2,TRBJ1-3,.,CASSPLGGSGNTIYF
TRBV9,TRBJ1-6,.,CASSVEQSNSPLHF
TRBV25-1,TRBJ1-6,.,CASSERGSPLHF
TRBV5-8,TRBJ1-4,once,CASSWAGTGSEKLFF
TRBV7-3,TRBJ2-1,.,CASSLELAGLNEQFF
TRBV7-7,TRBJ2-7,.,CASSSSAPERGSYEQYF
TRBV6-5,TRBJ2-7,.,CASSYLAGGASYEQYF
TRBV18,TRBJ2-3,.,CASSRSGGRTDTQYF
TRBV6-5,TRBJ1-1,.,CASSYLPGTGAEAFF
TRBV2,TRBJ1-5,.,CASSATSDSNQPQHF
TRBV7-7,TRBJ2-7,.,CASSLSAGGSHEQYF
TRBV12-3/TRBV12-4,TRBJ2-2,few,CASSPGAGELFF
TRBV16,TRBJ1-4,.,CASSQQGSGNEKLFF
TRBV18,TRBJ2-5,.,CASSPTGGGEVETQYF